This TCR beta chain was retrieved from a study of blood T cell repertoires in COVID-19. As for the study in general: The United States, Italy and Spain provided the acute and convalescent COVID-19 samples. T cells, B-cell-depleted T cells, or PBMCs provided the cDNA or gDNA that served as material.

The assay was immunoSEQ multiplex PCR, and TCRdb's table has in-frame clones only and misses some. The sample shows about 41,000 clones, more than 75% of them seen only once. The germline V gene encodes CDR1 GTSNPN and CDR2 SVGIG (reference sequence). V was cut by 7 bases and J by 3 bases, with 18 bases left in between. This CDR3 is built from 15 residues. The TCR originated in a human donor in a cohort sampled during active COVID-19. Sequenced: peripheral blood. This chain links TRBV30 with TRBJ2-2; no reliable D call. CDR3 in amino acids: CAFSTLDNHTGELFF. For the CDR3, the DNA is TGTGCCTTTTCGACTCTCGATAATCACACCGGGGAGCTGTTTTTT.